The source of this T cell receptor (beta chain) is a study of cytotoxic CD8 clonotypes in ibrutinib-treated CLL. The table came from immunoSEQ multiplex PCR; TCRdb's copy has only in-frame clones and leaves some out. Among tens of thousands of clones, approximately 45% were seen once, and the ten largest hold 15% to 20%. Germline values: CDR1 SEHNR, CDR2 FQNEAQ (reference sequence). The CDR3 contains 14 residues. Trimming took 1 base from V and 7 from J, leaving 14 bases between them. This clone is a singleton in its sample. This material consisted of PBMCs, taken before ibrutinib treatment. This sequence joins TRBV7-9 and TRBJ2-7; no firm D call. The receptor was isolated from a human donor with chronic lymphocytic leukemia. The CDR3 nucleotides are TGTGCCAGCAGCTTAGATCTCCCAGTAGGGGAGCAGTACTTC. Its translation: CASSLDLPVGEQYF.